This T cell receptor (beta chain) was captured by sequencing in a study of early stage breast cancer tumors (dated by TCRdb to the late 2010s). General notes on the study: Of the 15 to 20 invasive breast tumors, about a dozen were found to be estrogen receptor-positive, progesterone receptor-positive and HER2-negative. Most of the 12 ER+/PR+/HER2- tumors were invasive ductal carcinomas, while the other four were invasive lobular carcinomas. On average, each sample got roughly 9.7-fold read coverage. A total of around 2.7 million templates, representing under 1.1 million unique clonotypes, were detected across all samples.

The study profiled bulk TCR beta-chain repertoires in matched peripheral blood, tumor and adjacent normal breast tissue taken from around 15 patients with early-stage breast cancer. Before surgery, whole blood (about 4.5-10 mL) was collected into EDTA tubes and processed within 2 hours. Peripheral blood mononuclear cells were isolated by Ficoll-Paque centrifugation in SepMate-50 tubes. PBMCs were cryopreserved in about 90% FBS with about 10% DMSO in aliquots of 2 to 4 million cells and stored in liquid nitrogen. The Qiagen AllPrep DNA/RNA Mini kit was used to extract genomic DNA. Regarding this clone: Its target antigen remains unknown. No qualities accompany the bases; no much larger clone lies one base away.

Two independent genomic DNA replicates were amplified for each sample, with approximately 0.5 ug used for blood and around 1.5 ug for tumor or normal breast. Following the manufacturer's instructions, the ImmunoSeq Intro kit was used to carry out TCRB sequencing on genomic DNA. Multiplex PCR was run for around 28 cycles using proprietary primers and spike-in control sequences for absolute quantification. Single-end 150-bp reads were used to sequence an 87-bp fragment spanning the CDR3 plus the flanking V and J genes. Each lane of an Illumina MiSeq running version 3.0 chemistry carried seven multiplexed samples, with two replicates apiece. For the original study's pipeline: Raw data were processed by the vendor's proprietary pipeline, with both replicates merged into one result per sample. A clonotype was defined as productive rearrangements that share the same V-gene family, CDR3 amino acid sequence and J-gene segment. Clonality was calculated as 1 minus the normalized Shannon entropy (Pielou evenness) of TCRB abundances. T cell density was estimated by dividing total templates by the number of input cells inferred from the DNA input amount. Recon, run with its default parameters, was used to estimate overall repertoire diversity and clonality. A clonotype counted as tumor-enriched if its abundance in tumor exceeded 0.1% and was at least 32-fold higher than its abundance in normal breast. TCRdb holds this immuneACCESS table with in-frame rearrangements only. Some clones are missing; in checked studies, unresolved V genes explain under half, and the rest has no known cause. V and J calls and clone size are those listed in that table; D and trimming were worked out from the DNA. Counted in this sample were approximately 54,000 clones; approximately 78% of them appeared once. Of the sample, around 3.4% falls within the top ten clones.

General conclusions and limits of the study: The small cohort size prevented analysis by tumor subtype. Enriched TCRB sequences shared across patients were mostly commonly generated sequences, unlikely to play an important role in the tumor microenvironment. Chain pairing and functional markers such as CD4, CD8 and FOXP3 were missed by bulk genomic DNA sequencing of unsorted cells. Greater similarity was observed between blood and normal breast repertoires than between blood and tumor repertoires, and tumor was distinguished from normal in about 85% of the 16 patients when each tissue was compared with blood. Compared with adjacent normal breast tissue, tumors had higher clonality and 2.5 to 3-fold greater T cell density.

For this chain, trimming is 1 base at the V end and 4 bases at the J end, and the number of junction bases without a gene match is 5. Taken from cysteine to phenylalanine, the CDR3 has 16 residues. The kept DNA is CDR3 alone, 48 bases in frame from the first base. Per the germline V gene (reference sequence), LNHNV is the CDR1 and YYDKDF is the CDR2. Recombination linked TRBV15 to TRBJ1-3; a stretch of 9 junction bases matches TRBD1. The specimen sequenced was blood. The clonotype comes from a person in their 40s with breast cancer. CDR3 loop: CATSRGDRVSGNTIYF. Here is the DNA: TGTGCCACCAGCAGAGGGGACAGGGTCTCCGGAAACACCATATATTTT.